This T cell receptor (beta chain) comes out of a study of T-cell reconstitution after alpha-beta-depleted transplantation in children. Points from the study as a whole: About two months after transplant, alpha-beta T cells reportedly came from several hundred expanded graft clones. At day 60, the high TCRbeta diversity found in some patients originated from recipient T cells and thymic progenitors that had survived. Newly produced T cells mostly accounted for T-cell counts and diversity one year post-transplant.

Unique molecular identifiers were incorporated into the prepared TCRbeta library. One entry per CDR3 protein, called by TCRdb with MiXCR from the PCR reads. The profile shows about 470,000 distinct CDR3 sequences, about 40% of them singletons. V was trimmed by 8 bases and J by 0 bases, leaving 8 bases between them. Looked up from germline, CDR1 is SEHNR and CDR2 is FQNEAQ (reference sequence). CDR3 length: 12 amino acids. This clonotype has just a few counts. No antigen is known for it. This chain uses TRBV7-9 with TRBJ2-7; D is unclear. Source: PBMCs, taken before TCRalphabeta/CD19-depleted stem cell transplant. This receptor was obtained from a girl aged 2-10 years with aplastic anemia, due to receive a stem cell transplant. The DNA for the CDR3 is TGTGCCAGCGTTGACTCCTCCTACGAGCAGTACTTC. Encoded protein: CASVDSSYEQYF.